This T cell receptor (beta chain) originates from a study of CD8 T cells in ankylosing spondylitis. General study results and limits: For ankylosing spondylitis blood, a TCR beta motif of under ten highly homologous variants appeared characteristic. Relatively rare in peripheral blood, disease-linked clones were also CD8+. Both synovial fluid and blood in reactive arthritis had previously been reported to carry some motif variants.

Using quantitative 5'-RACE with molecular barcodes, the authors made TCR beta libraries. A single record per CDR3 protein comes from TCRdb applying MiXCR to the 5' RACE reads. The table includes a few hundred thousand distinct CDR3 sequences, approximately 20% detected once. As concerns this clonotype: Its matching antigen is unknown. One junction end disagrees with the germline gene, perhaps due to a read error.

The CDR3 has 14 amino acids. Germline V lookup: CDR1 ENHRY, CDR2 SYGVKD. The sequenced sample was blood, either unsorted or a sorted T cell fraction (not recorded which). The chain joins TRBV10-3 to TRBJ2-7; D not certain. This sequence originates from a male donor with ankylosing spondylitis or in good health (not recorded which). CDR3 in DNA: TGTGCCATCAATGAGAACCCTTCTGGGTACGAGCAGTACTTC. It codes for CAINENPSGYEQYF.